One and the same sample provided the 15 T cell receptor beta chains below, sequenced in a study of identical twins. TCRdb independently ran MiXCR on the 5' RACE reads; one entry per CDR3 protein. In the table there are about 810,000 distinct CDR3 sequences, 9% to 15% of which are singletons. These data also featured in a second study, about yellow fever vaccine responses in identical twins.

Sample: PBMCs. These receptors were collected from a woman aged 18 to 35 in good health.

In this sample, this clonotype turned up a few times. In DNA form, the CDR3 reads TGTGCCAGCAGCCAAGATTATCTGGGGACGGCTGGAAACACCATATATTTT. It is translated as CASSQDYLGTAGNTIYF. The J gene is TRBJ1-3, the V gene TRBV3-1; D is perhaps TRBD1 (5 bases). Germline V gene sequence: CDR1 LGHDT, CDR2 YNNKEL (reference sequence). This CDR3 has 17 amino acids. V lost 0 bases to trimming and J lost 2 bases, with 14 bases between them.

Many counts were recorded for this clonotype. The chain carries TRBV12-3 or TRBV12-4 and TRBJ2-1; D might be TRBD1 or TRBD2, each matching 5 bases. This CDR3 has 15 amino acids. V dropped 4 bases and J dropped 2 bases, with 12 bases sitting between them. The CDR3 sequence is CASSSSGQPYNEQFF. The CDR3 DNA reads as TGTGCCAGCAGTTCCTCGGGGCAACCCTACAATGAGCAGTTCTTC.

The chain employs TRBV10-3 and TRBJ2-7; TRBD1 might be the D (6 bases). From germline, CDR1 is ENHRY and CDR2 SYGVKD. This CDR3 region has 15 residues. The germline V and J ends were trimmed by 10 bases and 3 bases, with 22 bases remaining between them. CDR3 region: CATHPKQGVGYEQYF. The CDR3 DNA is TGTGCCACGCACCCAAAACAGGGTGTAGGCTACGAGCAGTACTTC.

V and J are TRBV20-1 and TRBJ1-6; D unresolved. Germline CDR1 reads DFQATT; CDR2 reads SNEGSKA (reference sequence). This CDR3 contains 15 residues. The germline V and J ends were trimmed by 3 bases and 0 bases, with 9 bases remaining between them. CDR3 in DNA: TGCAGTGCTAGTTGGGAGTCCTCCTATAATTCACCCCTCCACTTT. This gives the protein CSASWESSYNSPLHF.

This clonotype has more than one count but fewer than ten. The chain has TRBV3-1 and TRBJ2-7, with D perhaps TRBD1 (5 bases). V shed 6 bases and J shed 0 bases, with 18 bases lying between them. Germline loops: CDR1 LGHDT, CDR2 YNNKEL (reference sequence). The CDR3 loop spans 16 amino acids. The CDR3 DNA sequence: TGTGCCAGCAGAAAAGCCGGACACGAGAGCTCCTACGAGCAGTACTTC. It yields the protein CASRKAGHESSYEQYF.

The chain has TRBV5-5 and TRBJ2-1, with 7 bases identical to TRBD2. CDR3 length: 13 amino acids. The ends lost 4 bases at V and 15 bases at J; junction bases unmatched: 13. Germline CDR1 SGHKS, CDR2 YYEKEE (reference sequence). The CDR3 spells CASSPETSPRMFF. CDR3 sequence (DNA): TGTGCCAGCAGCCCCGAGACTAGCCCGAGGATGTTCTTC.

V gene TRBV12-3 or TRBV12-4 combines with J gene TRBJ1-6; 10 nucleotides agree with TRBD1. The CDR3 length is 15 residues. The trim removed 6 bases at V and 8 bases at J, leaving 7 bases unmatched. CDR3 sequence reads: CASSLGTGVYSPLHF. CDR3 bases: TGTGCCAGCAGCCTAGGGACAGGGGTTTATTCACCCCTCCACTTT.

The CDR3 DNA reads TGTGCCAGCAGCTTACCCCGTGCGGGCTTCGAGCGACCGGACACTGAAGCTTTCTTT. Its protein is CASSLPRAGFERPDTEAFF. V is TRBV7-8 and J is TRBJ1-1; no clear D gene. V was pared by 2 bases and J by 3 bases, with 25 bases between. Per the germline V gene, CDR1 is SGHVS and CDR2 is FQNEAQ. This CDR3 has 19 residues.

V usage is TRBV5-1 and J usage is TRBJ2-3, with 11 bases that match TRBD2. The CDR3 covers 19 residues. The germline gives CDR1 SGHRS, CDR2 YFSETQ. Trimming took 5 bases from V and 3 from J; bases not matched to a gene: 17. DNA of the CDR3: TGCGCCAGCAGTTGGTTCCTGACTAGCGGGGACAAGAGGACAGATACGCAGTATTTT. Protein sequence: CASSWFLTSGDKRTDTQYF.

This clonotype was seen at least ten times. J is TRBJ1-1 and V is TRBV4-1; unclear D gene. V lost 4 bases and J 7 bases, leaving 13 bases between the germline ends. Germline V gene sequence: CDR1 MGHRA, CDR2 YSYEKL. This CDR3 spans 13 amino acids. The CDR3 DNA reads as TGCGCCAGCAGCCCGGCCGGTGGAGGTGAAGCTTTCTTT. Its protein is CASSPAGGGEAFF.

The chain employs TRBV5-1 and TRBJ1-3; D gene uncertain. V gave up 0 bases and J gave up 0 bases, with 19 bases separating them. Germline CDR1 and CDR2: SGHRS and YFSETQ. This CDR3 spans 19 amino acids. CDR3 loop: CASSLEQRARESSGNTIYF. CDR3 sequence (DNA): TGCGCCAGCAGCTTGGAGCAGAGAGCTCGGGAAAGCTCTGGAAACACCATATATTTT.

V gene TRBV24-1 combines with J gene TRBJ2-1; D tentatively fits TRBD1 or TRBD2 (5 bases each). This CDR3 is built from 16 residues. Trimming took 4 bases from V and 0 from J, leaving 12 bases between them. The germline gives CDR1 KGHDR, CDR2 SFDVKD. CDR3 DNA: TGTGCCACCAGTGACCGGGGACCACGCTCCTACAATGAGCAGTTCTTC. Encoded protein: CATSDRGPRSYNEQFF.

This clonotype was seen only a few times. CDR3 DNA: TGTGCCAGCAGCCTAAGGACTAGCGGGACCAACTACGAGCAGTACTTC. Its translation is CASSLRTSGTNYEQYF. The chain links TRBV11-2 to TRBJ2-7; TRBD2 agrees at 12 bases. V gave up 5 bases and J gave up 3 bases; unmatched junction bases: 8. CDR1 is SGHAT and CDR2 is FQNNGV in the germline V gene. CDR3 length equals 16 residues. The complete variable domain, with remaining parts taken from reference TRBV11-2 and TRBJ2-7, reads EAGVAQSPRYKIIEKRQSVAFWCNPISGHATLYWYQQILGQGPKLLIQFQNNGVVDDSQLPKDRFSAERLKGVDSTLKIQPAKLEDSAVYLCASSLRTSGTNYEQYFGPGTRLTVT.

The V gene is TRBV2, the J gene TRBJ2-7; D uncertain. V dropped 3 bases and J dropped 3 bases, with 15 bases sitting between them. This CDR3 is built from 15 residues. CDR1 is SNHLY, CDR2 FYNNEI, per germline. The CDR3 coding sequence is TGTGCCAGCAGTGATGGTGCGGAGTCCTACTACGAGCAGTACTTC. It codes for CASSDGAESYYEQYF.

V is TRBV7-9 and J is TRBJ2-1, with D unclear. With 5 bases removed from V and 2 bases from J, the gap between germline ends came to 19 bases. Looked up from germline, CDR1 is SEHNR and CDR2 is FQNEAQ (reference sequence). This CDR3 region has 17 residues. The CDR3 sequence: CASSPKVGIGTYNEQFF. For the CDR3, the DNA is TGTGCCAGCAGCCCTAAAGTGGGAATCGGAACCTACAATGAGCAGTTCTTC.